The 4 T cell receptor beta chains reported below all come from one sample, sequenced in a study of molecular identifiers for immune sequencing clone quantification. TCRdb re-called the PCR reads with MiXCR, one entry per CDR3 protein. The sample lists 75,000 to 100,000 distinct CDR3 sequences; roughly 20% were seen once. Sequences were obtained from naive CD8+ T cells from blood, with Jurkat cell RNA spiked in. Documented subset: FACS-sorted CD8+CD4-CCR7+CD45RA+ naive T cells. The receptors come from a human donor in good health. Some libraries in this study had Jurkat cell RNA spiked in.

This clonotype appeared a single time. Given a much more abundant clone one base away, this may be a read error. J is TRBJ2-2 and V is TRBV6-2 or TRBV6-3; 14 bases align to TRBD2. The CDR3 contains 19 residues. V gave up 2 bases and J gave up 4 bases; unmatched junction bases: 9. In germline, CDR1 is MNHEY, CDR2 SVGEGT. The CDR3 DNA is TGTGCCAGCAGTTACCAAGCTAAAGGGACTAGCGGGAGCACCGGGGAGCTGTTTTTT. It translates to CASSYQAKGTSGSTGELFF.

This clonotype was detected ten times or more. The rearrangement joins TRBV5-1 to TRBJ2-1, with 7 bases identical to TRBD1. The germline V gene has CDR1 SGHRS and CDR2 YFSETQ. The J segment lost 6 bases and the V segment lost 0 bases, leaving 6 bases of the junction unmatched. The CDR3 covers 15 residues. CDR3: CASSLVGGVGNEQFF. The CDR3 coding sequence is TGCGCCAGCAGCTTGGTAGGGGGCGTAGGCAATGAGCAGTTCTTC.

This clonotype was detected ten times or more. V is TRBV3-1 and J is TRBJ1-2, with 11 bases aligning to TRBD1. This CDR3 region has 16 residues. The germline CDR1 and CDR2 sequences are LGHDT and YNNKEL (reference sequence). V lost 1 base and J lost 3; bases outside the gene matches: 4. The CDR3 DNA is TGTGCCAGCAGCCAAGGGACAGGGGGCGCAGACTATGGCTACACCTTC. Its translation is CASSQGTGGADYGYTF.

The chain joins TRBV27 to TRBJ2-1; 8 nucleotides line up with TRBD1. The trim removed 6 bases at V and 3 bases at J, leaving 7 bases unmatched. CDR3 length: 15 amino acids. Germline V lookup: CDR1 MNHEY, CDR2 SMNVEV (reference sequence). CDR3 sequence reads: CASSPTGQVYNEQFF. For the CDR3, the DNA is TGTGCCAGCAGCCCAACGGGACAGGTCTACAATGAGCAGTTCTTC.